The next 26 T cell receptor beta chains were all read from a single sample in a study of Ad26.COV2.S vaccination and SARS-CoV-2 variants. Treatment noted: roughly 19 received Ad26.COV2.S at low or high dose, single or two shots; about 5 received placebo; per-sample allocation not given. Samples came from day 63 after the first vaccine or placebo injection. The table came from immunoSEQ multiplex PCR; TCRdb's copy has only in-frame clones and leaves some out. The sample carries about 250,000 clones, more than 75% recorded once. This material consisted of peripheral blood, taken in a trial of Ad26.COV2.S vaccine versus placebo. Receptors were obtained from a person between 18 and 59 years old who received the Ad26.COV2.S COVID-19 vaccine or a placebo.

This chain uses TRBV30 with TRBJ2-2; D gene ambiguous. The CDR3 consists of 15 residues. V lost 0 bases, J lost 3 bases, and 11 bases lay in between. Germline V gene data show CDR1 as GTSNPN and CDR2 as SVGIG (reference sequence). For the CDR3, the DNA is TGTGCCTGGAGTGTTGAAAGGCTCGACACCGGGGAGCTGTTTTTT. Translated, it gives CAWSVERLDTGELFF. The full variable domain, rest sourced from reference TRBV30 and TRBJ2-2, is SQTIHQWPATLVQPVGSPLSLECTVEGTSNPNLYWYRQAAGRGLQLLFYSVGIGQISSEVPQNLSASRPQDRQFILSSKKLLLSDSGFYLCAWSVERLDTGELFFGEGSRLTVL.

The chain carries TRBV4-2 and TRBJ2-7; D might be TRBD2 (7 bases). The germline CDR1 and CDR2 sequences are LGHNA and YNFKEQ. The V end lost 0 bases, the J end lost 6 bases, and 12 bases lay between the germline ends. CDR3 length equals 14 residues. The CDR3 is CASSQDRGRAEQYF. The CDR3 bases are TGTGCCAGCAGCCAAGATAGGGGGAGGGCCGAGCAGTACTTC.

V and J are TRBV3-1 (or the pseudogene TRBV3-2) and TRBJ1-1; D might be TRBD1 (6 bases). Per germline, CDR1 LGHDT and CDR2 YNNKEL (reference sequence). Trimming shortened V by 6 bases and J by 5 bases, and 13 bases separated the two germline ends. The CDR3 consists of 13 residues. The CDR3 loop reads CASRLDRWTEAFF. CDR3 nucleotide sequence: TGTGCCAGCAGGCTCGACAGGTGGACTGAAGCTTTCTTT.

The rearrangement joins TRBV5-1 to TRBJ2-2; TRBD1 agrees at 10 bases. Looked up from germline, CDR1 is SGHRS and CDR2 is YFSETQ. Trimming took 1 base from V and 4 from J; bases not matched to a gene: 4. The CDR3 runs to 16 residues. CDR3 in DNA: TGCGCCAGCAGCTTGTTAGGGACAGGGGTCACCGGGGAGCTGTTTTTT. Translation: CASSLLGTGVTGELFF.

V is TRBV19 and J is TRBJ1-5; 7 nucleotides match TRBD1. Germline CDR1 reads LNHDA; CDR2 reads SQIVND (reference sequence). The CDR3 spans 17 residues. After removal of 5 bases from V and 5 bases from J, the junction contained 15 bases not matched to a gene. The CDR3 here is CASSPILNPGGHQPQHF. CDR3 DNA sequence: TGTGCCAGTAGTCCAATCCTCAACCCAGGGGGACATCAGCCCCAGCATTTT.

In its sample, this clone was seen once. The chain couples TRBV5-1 to TRBJ2-2; D not certain. The V end lost 1 base, the J end lost 1 base, and 5 bases lay between the germline ends. CDR3 length: 14 residues. Looked up from germline, CDR1 is SGHRS and CDR2 is YFSETQ. CDR3 loop: CASSLMVNTGELFF. The CDR3 nucleotides are TGCGCCAGCAGCTTGATGGTGAACACCGGGGAGCTGTTTTTT.

The rearrangement joins TRBV5-4 to TRBJ1-6; TRBD1 agrees at 8 bases. The V and J ends lost 0 bases and 7 bases, in that order; junction bases with no gene match: 6. Germline V gene lookup returns CDR1 SGHNT and CDR2 YYREEE (reference sequence). The CDR3 is 16 residues long. CDR3 protein: CASSLGGGQVNSPLHF. The CDR3 nucleotides read TGTGCCAGCAGCTTGGGGGGGGGACAGGTCAATTCACCCCTCCACTTT.

The chain employs TRBV10-3 and TRBJ1-1; 8 bases are a match to TRBD1. Germline V gene data show CDR1 as ENHRY and CDR2 as SYGVKD. With 4 bases clipped from V and 7 bases from J, the junction kept 5 bases outside the gene matches. This CDR3 has 13 residues. The CDR3 is CAISGTGTGEAFF. CDR3 DNA sequence: TGTGCCATCAGTGGAACCGGGACAGGTGAAGCTTTCTTT.

The chain recombines TRBV5-5 with TRBJ1-1; D gene uncertain. Deletions cut 1 base from V and 0 bases from J, with 7 bases between. The CDR3 is made up of 14 amino acids. Germline CDR1 is SGHKS and CDR2 is YYEKEE (reference sequence). The CDR3 DNA reads TGTGCCAGCAGCTTGCGGGGTATGAACACTGAAGCTTTCTTT. Its protein product is CASSLRGMNTEAFF. The whole variable domain, remainder taken from reference TRBV5-5 and TRBJ1-1, is DAGVTQSPTHLIKTRGQQVTLRCSPISGHKSVSWYQQVLGQGPQFIFQYYEKEERGRGNFPDRFSARQFPNYSSELNVNALLLGDSALYLCASSLRGMNTEAFFGQGTRLTVV.

This chain connects TRBV5-1 to TRBJ1-2; 9 bases are a match to TRBD1. CDR1 and CDR2 (germline): SGHRS, YFSETQ. J lost 4 bases, V lost 6 bases, and 4 bases had no gene match. This CDR3 comprises 13 residues. In nucleotides, the CDR3 is TGCGCCAGCACGGGACAGGGTAGCTATGGCTACACCTTC. Encoded protein: CASTGQGSYGYTF. Full variable domain (remainder filled in from reference TRBV5-1 and TRBJ1-2): KAGVTQTPRYLIKTRGQQVTLSCSPISGHRSVSWYQQTPGQGLQFLFEYFSETQRNKGNFPGRFSGRQFSNSRSEMNVSTLELGDSALYLCASTGQGSYGYTFGSGTRLTVV.

This chain links TRBV2 with TRBJ2-1, with 9 bases lining up with TRBD2. Germline loops: CDR1 SNHLY, CDR2 FYNNEI. The trim removed 1 base at V and 7 bases at J, leaving 5 bases unmatched. The CDR3 sequence is 15 residues long. The CDR3 DNA reads TGTGCCAGCAGTGAAGTGCGGACTAGCGATAATGAGCAGTTCTTC. It specifies CASSEVRTSDNEQFF.

V usage is TRBV12-3 or TRBV12-4 and J usage is TRBJ2-7; D is unclear. The V end was cut by 5 bases, the J end by 0 bases, with 8 bases between. The CDR3 extends over 13 amino acids. CDR3 sequence: CASSPTPSYEQYF. The DNA of the CDR3 is TGTGCCAGCAGTCCTACACCCTCCTACGAGCAGTACTTC.

The chain employs TRBV4-1 and TRBJ1-1, with D perhaps matching TRBD1 (6 bases). Per germline, CDR1 MGHRA and CDR2 YSYEKL. V lost 6 bases, J lost 9 bases, and 17 bases lay in between. The CDR3 runs 13 residues. The CDR3 is CASRPESGTKAFF. The CDR3 bases are TGCGCCAGCAGACCAGAATCCGGGACAAAAGCTTTCTTT.

The chain is built from TRBV2 and TRBJ2-5; possible D gene TRBD2, 7 bases. This CDR3 spans 15 amino acids. V gave up 8 bases and J gave up 5 bases, with 21 bases separating them. CDR1 is SNHLY and CDR2 is FYNNEI in the germline V gene. In DNA, the CDR3 is TGTGCCAGCTCCCGAGGAGGGGGGGCCCGGGAGACCCAGTACTTC. Amino acid sequence: CASSRGGGARETQYF.

This chain joins TRBV7-2 and TRBJ2-3; D is unclear. The length of the CDR3 is 13 residues. Germline values: CDR1 SGHTA, CDR2 FQGNSA. V was clipped by 3 bases and J by 5 bases, with 9 bases between them. CDR3 sequence: CASSFSEVDTQYF. For the CDR3, the DNA is TGTGCCAGCAGCTTCTCTGAGGTAGATACGCAGTATTTT. The full variable domain, its missing parts supplied by reference TRBV7-2 and TRBJ2-3, is GAGVSQSPSNKVTEKGKDVELRCDPISGHTALYWYRQSLGQGLEFLIYFQGNSAPDKSGLPSDRFSAERTGGSVSTLTIQRTQQEDSAVYLCASSFSEVDTQYFGPGTRLTVL.

The chain links TRBV3-1 (or the pseudogene TRBV3-2) to TRBJ2-2; D remains unclear. This CDR3 has 13 amino acids. V lost 7 bases and J lost 3, with 9 bases in between. The germline V gene has CDR1 LGHDT and CDR2 YNNKEL (reference sequence). The CDR3 sequence: CASTNEDTGELFF. As DNA, the CDR3 is TGTGCCAGCACCAACGAAGACACCGGGGAGCTGTTTTTT.

The chain carries TRBV12-5 and TRBJ2-7; TRBD1 matches at 9 bases. Per the germline V gene, CDR1 is LGHNT and CDR2 is FRNRAP. Unmatched junction bases numbered 1, after V lost 1 base and J lost 3 bases. The CDR3 extends over 14 amino acids. The CDR3 loop is CASGLGTGVYEQYF. The CDR3, as DNA: TGTGCTAGTGGTTTGGGGACAGGGGTCTACGAGCAGTACTTC.

This clone has only one observation. This chain connects TRBV29-1 to TRBJ2-7, with D tentatively TRBD2 (6 bases). V was cut by 6 bases and J by 7 bases, with 16 bases left in between. The CDR3 sequence is 12 residues long. Germline V CDR1 and CDR2: SQVTM, ANQGSEA. The CDR3 nucleotides are TGCAGCGTCCGAAGGTACGGAGGGGAGCAGTACTTC. Translated: CSVRRYGGEQYF.

The chain uses TRBV5-1 and TRBJ1-3; D gene uncertain. Germline CDR1 reads SGHRS; CDR2 reads YFSETQ. This CDR3 comprises 16 residues. Trimming stripped 3 bases from V and 0 bases from J, with 13 bases between. This chain's CDR3 is CASSWADGSSGNTIYF. CDR3 coding DNA: TGCGCCAGCAGCTGGGCCGACGGAAGCTCTGGAAACACCATATATTTT.

This clone appeared once. The rearrangement links TRBV4-2 to TRBJ1-3, with a possible D match to TRBD1 (5 bases). Germline lookup yields CDR1 LGHNA and CDR2 YNFKEQ. The CDR3 extends over 15 amino acids. The ends were cut back, 0 bases at V and 2 bases at J, with 8 bases in the middle. In nucleotides, the CDR3 is TGTGCCAGCAGCCAAGAGGTGGGACCTGGAAACACCATATATTTT. Encoded protein: CASSQEVGPGNTIYF.

This chain joins TRBV6-5 and TRBJ1-1; D is unresolved. Trimming took 2 bases from V and 4 from J, leaving 11 bases between them. CDR3 length: 14 amino acids. Germline CDR1 is MNHEY and CDR2 is SVGAGI. Here the CDR3 DNA reads TGTGCCAGCAGTTACGCCGGCGTCATCACTGAAGCTTTCTTT. Protein: CASSYAGVITEAFF.

The chain recombines TRBV9 with TRBJ1-1; no reliable D call. There are 15 residues in the CDR3. In germline, CDR1 is SGDLS, CDR2 YYNGEE. Trimming left V 4 bases short and J 3 bases short, with 16 bases between. This CDR3 is CASSLASLEDTEAFF. DNA for the CDR3: TGTGCCAGCAGCCTCGCCAGCTTGGAGGACACTGAAGCTTTCTTT.

The chain combines TRBV7-9 with TRBJ1-2; D call uncertain. Germline CDR1 reads SEHNR; CDR2 reads FQNEAQ (reference sequence). CDR3 length: 12 amino acids. V was shortened by 4 bases and J by 7 bases, with 10 bases between the two germline ends. CDR3 loop: CASSSVGFGYTF. The DNA for the CDR3 is TGTGCCAGCAGCTCGGTGGGTTTTGGCTACACCTTC.

About this clone: Other DNA variants within this sample encode the same CDR3. The chain links TRBV11-3 to TRBJ2-3, with D tentatively TRBD2 (5 bases). The CDR3 sequence is 13 residues long. Looked up from germline, CDR1 is SGHNT and CDR2 is YENEEA. Trimming removed 3 bases at V and 3 bases at J, with 7 bases between. The DNA of the CDR3 is TGTGCCAGCAGCTTTACGGGGACAGATACGCAGTATTTT. Amino acids: CASSFTGTDTQYF.

V gene TRBV30 combines with J gene TRBJ1-1, with a possible D match to TRBD1 (5 bases). The CDR3 is 13 amino acids. V shed 3 bases and J shed 2 bases, with 10 bases lying between them. Per germline, CDR1 GTSNPN and CDR2 SVGIG (reference sequence). In nucleotides, the CDR3 is TGTGCCTGGAGGAAGGGGCCTAACACTGAAGCTTTCTTT. Translation: CAWRKGPNTEAFF.

The V gene is TRBV5-1, the J gene TRBJ2-5, with 9 bases that match TRBD1. CDR1 SGHRS and CDR2 YFSETQ come from the germline V gene. V lost 5 bases and J lost 0; bases outside the gene matches: 14. The CDR3 length is 18 residues. CDR3 nucleotides: TGCGCCAGCAGGCGGACAGGGGTCCTCCGGGAGTACCAAGAGACCCAGTACTTC. Amino acid sequence: CASRRTGVLREYQETQYF.